One sample yielded the 14 T cell receptor beta chains listed below, sequenced in a study of blood T cell repertoires in COVID-19. Generated by immunoSEQ multiplex PCR, the TCRdb table keeps only in-frame clones and is missing some. The table shows more than 200,000 clones, with roughly 88% occurring only once. The sequenced sample consisted of peripheral blood. These receptors originate from a woman between 40 and 50 years old who had recovered from COVID-19.

To note about this clone: Other DNA sequences in this specimen translate into the identical CDR3. The V call is TRBV6-5, the J call TRBJ2-7, with 7 bases fitting TRBD1. Germline V gene sequence: CDR1 MNHEY, CDR2 SVGAGI. V gave up 2 bases and J gave up 3 bases; unmatched junction bases: 1. There are 13 residues in the CDR3. The CDR3 nucleotides are TGTGCCAGCAGTTACAGGGACAGCTACGAGCAGTACTTC. Its protein is CASSYRDSYEQYF.

CDR3 protein: CASSQDGAGKGTDTQYF. Here the CDR3 DNA reads TGCGCCAGCAGCCAAGATGGAGCAGGGAAAGGCACAGATACGCAGTATTTT. The gene calls are TRBV4-3 and TRBJ2-3; perhaps TRBD1 as D (5 bases). The CDR3 sequence is 17 residues long. Germline CDR1 is LGHNA and CDR2 is YSLEER. V lost 0 bases and J lost 1, with 14 bases in between.

This chain uses TRBV19 with TRBJ2-7, with a possible D match to TRBD2 (6 bases). The CDR3 sequence is 13 residues long. Trimming took 3 bases from V and 3 from J, leaving 9 bases between them. The V gene's germline CDR1 is LNHDA and CDR2 SQIVND (reference sequence). Here the CDR3 DNA reads TGTGCCAGTAGTATGCGGGGCCACTACGAGCAGTACTTC. This translates into CASSMRGHYEQYF.

The chain has TRBV24-1 and TRBJ2-7, with TRBD1 matching over 10 bases. V gave up 4 bases and J gave up 6 bases; unmatched junction bases: 8. The germline V gene has CDR1 KGHDR and CDR2 SFDVKD. The CDR3 sequence is 15 residues long. The CDR3 region is CATSDPGTGAGEQYF. In DNA, the CDR3 is TGTGCCACCAGTGACCCCGGGACAGGGGCTGGCGAGCAGTACTTC.

The chain carries TRBV30 and TRBJ1-2; the match to TRBD1 covers 10 bases. CDR1 and CDR2 from the germline V gene are GTSNPN and SVGIG (reference sequence). The CDR3 extends over 15 amino acids. The J segment lost 7 bases and the V segment lost 1 base, leaving 9 bases of the junction unmatched. The CDR3 region is CAWSAWTGGLAGYTF. In DNA form, the CDR3 reads TGTGCCTGGAGTGCGTGGACAGGGGGTTTGGCTGGCTACACCTTC.

CDR3 DNA sequence: TGTGCCAGCAGTTACGGTCGGACATCAACTAATGAAAAACTGTTTTTT. This encodes CASSYGRTSTNEKLFF. The rearrangement links TRBV6-5 to TRBJ1-4; possible D gene TRBD1, 5 bases. CDR1 and CDR2 (germline): MNHEY, SVGAGI. The CDR3 is 16 amino acids. Trimming pared 2 bases from V and 0 bases from J, leaving 10 bases between.

The CDR3 sequence is CASSLIGLTGELFF. In DNA form, the CDR3 reads TGTGCCAGCAGCTTAATAGGACTCACCGGGGAGCTGTTTTTT. The chain has TRBV7-2 and TRBJ2-2; D may be TRBD2 (5 bases). Germline loops: CDR1 SGHTA, CDR2 FQGNSA. The ends were cut back, 2 bases at V and 4 bases at J, with 8 bases in the middle. This CDR3 spans 14 amino acids.

The rearrangement joins TRBV28 to TRBJ1-2; TRBD1 aligns across 7 bases. Per the germline V gene, CDR1 is MDHEN and CDR2 is SYDVKM. With V trimmed by 8 bases and J by 2 bases, 11 bases remained unmatched. The CDR3 runs to 15 residues. The CDR3 sequence is CASARRGGLNYGYTF. The CDR3 DNA follows: TGTGCCAGCGCCCGGCGAGGGGGCCTCAACTATGGCTACACCTTC.

V gene TRBV7-9 combines with J gene TRBJ2-1, with 9 nucleotides matching TRBD1. The CDR3 is 14 amino acids. Looked up from germline, CDR1 is SEHNR and CDR2 is FQNEAQ (reference sequence). Trimming removed 7 bases from V and 3 bases from J; junction bases left unmatched: 4. The CDR3 region has the DNA TGTGCCAGCACCGGACAGGGGCGCTACAATGAGCAGTTCTTC. Protein product: CASTGQGRYNEQFF.

The chain has TRBV25-1 and TRBJ1-6, with D maybe TRBD1 (6 bases). The CDR3 is 15 amino acids. Germline loops: CDR1 MGHDK, CDR2 SYGVNS. V shed 1 base and J shed 9 bases, with 13 bases lying between them. CDR3 sequence reads: CASSELGQGRSPLHF. For the CDR3, the DNA is TGTGCCAGCAGTGAATTAGGGCAGGGGCGTTCACCCCTCCACTTT.

The chain employs TRBV4-1 and TRBJ1-5; D ambiguous. This CDR3 has 15 amino acids. Trimming shortened V by 5 bases and J by 5 bases, and 16 bases separated the two germline ends. Germline-derived CDR1 and CDR2 are MGHRA and YSYEKL. CDR3 in amino acids: CASSARETGYQPQHF. The CDR3 nucleotides read TGCGCCAGCAGCGCCCGGGAGACGGGGTATCAGCCCCAGCATTTT.

The sample holds one count of this clone. The V gene is TRBV29-1, the J gene TRBJ1-2, with D perhaps matching TRBD1 (5 bases). Germline-derived CDR1 and CDR2 are SQVTM and ANQGSEA. Trimming shortened V by 8 bases and J by 6 bases, and 13 bases separated the two germline ends. The CDR3 spans 11 residues. CDR3 residues: CSPGGVDGYTF. The CDR3 DNA is TGCAGCCCCGGGGGTGTCGATGGCTACACCTTC.

V is TRBV5-1 and J is TRBJ1-4; D perhaps matches TRBD1 (6 bases). This CDR3 has 16 residues. Germline CDR1 and CDR2: SGHRS and YFSETQ. Trimming removed 2 bases from V and 0 bases from J, with 11 bases in between. Written as DNA, the CDR3 is TGCGCCAGCAGCTTCCGACAGGCCCCAACTAATGAAAAACTGTTTTTT. It translates to CASSFRQAPTNEKLFF.

This clone was observed a few times. The rearrangement links TRBV24-1 to TRBJ2-2, with 7 bases aligning to TRBD1. V dropped 7 bases and J dropped 5; count of bases not matched to a gene: 6. The germline CDR1 and CDR2 sequences are KGHDR and SFDVKD. There are 14 residues in the CDR3. CDR3 sequence reads: CATRPEGATGELFF. The CDR3 DNA reads TGTGCCACCAGACCAGAGGGGGCAACCGGGGAGCTGTTTTTT.